This TCR beta chain was sequenced in a study of blood T cell repertoires in COVID-19. In the study overall: The samples span acute and convalescent COVID-19 from the United States, Italy and Spain.

This CDR3 is built from 15 residues. CDR1 and CDR2 (germline): MGHRA, YSYEKL. The ends were cut back, 3 bases at V and 3 bases at J, with 15 bases in the middle. Original data processing: The assay estimated nucleated cells by amplifying reference gene primers. Profiling relied on immunoSEQ multiplex PCR, and the TCRdb table lists in-frame clones only, not all of them. V and J calls and clone size are as listed in that table; D and trimming were resolved from the DNA. The sample carries some 150,000 clones, approximately 89% recorded once. The receptor was derived from a human donor in a cohort sampled during active COVID-19. Input material: peripheral blood. This rearrangement joins TRBV4-1 to TRBJ2-7; D perhaps matches TRBD2 (6 bases). The DNA for the CDR3 is TGCGCCAGCAGCCACGGGGCTGGCGGGATCTACGAGCAGTACTTC. It is translated as CASSHGAGGIYEQYF.